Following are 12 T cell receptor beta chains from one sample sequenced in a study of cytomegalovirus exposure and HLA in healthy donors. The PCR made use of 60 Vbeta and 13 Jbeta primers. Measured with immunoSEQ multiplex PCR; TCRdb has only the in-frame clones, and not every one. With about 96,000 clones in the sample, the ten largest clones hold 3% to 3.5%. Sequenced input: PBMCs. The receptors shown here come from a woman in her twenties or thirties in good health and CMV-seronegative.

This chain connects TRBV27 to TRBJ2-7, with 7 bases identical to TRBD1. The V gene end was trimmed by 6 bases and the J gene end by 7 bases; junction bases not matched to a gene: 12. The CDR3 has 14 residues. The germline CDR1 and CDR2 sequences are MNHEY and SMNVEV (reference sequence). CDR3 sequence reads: CASRPGTAVGEQYF. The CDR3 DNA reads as TGTGCCAGCAGGCCCGGGACAGCCGTGGGGGAGCAGTACTTC.

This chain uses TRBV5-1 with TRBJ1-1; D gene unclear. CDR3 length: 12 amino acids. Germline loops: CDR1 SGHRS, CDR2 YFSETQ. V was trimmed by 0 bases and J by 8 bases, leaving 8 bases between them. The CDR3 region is CASSLVRGEAFF. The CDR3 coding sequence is TGCGCCAGCAGCTTGGTTCGGGGAGAAGCTTTCTTT. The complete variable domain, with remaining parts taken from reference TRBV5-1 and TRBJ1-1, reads KAGVTQTPRYLIKTRGQQVTLSCSPISGHRSVSWYQQTPGQGLQFLFEYFSETQRNKGNFPGRFSGRQFSNSRSEMNVSTLELGDSALYLCASSLVRGEAFFGQGTRLTVV.

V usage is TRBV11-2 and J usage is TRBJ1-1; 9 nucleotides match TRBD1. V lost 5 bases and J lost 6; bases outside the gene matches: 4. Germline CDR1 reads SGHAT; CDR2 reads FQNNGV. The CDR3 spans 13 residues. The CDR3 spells CASSVGQGAEAFF. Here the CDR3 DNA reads TGTGCCAGCAGCGTGGGACAGGGCGCTGAAGCTTTCTTT.

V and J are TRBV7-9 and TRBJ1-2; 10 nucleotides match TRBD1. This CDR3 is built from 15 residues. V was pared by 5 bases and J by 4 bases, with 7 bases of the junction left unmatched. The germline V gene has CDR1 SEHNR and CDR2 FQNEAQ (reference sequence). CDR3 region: CASSPWDRGSYGYTF. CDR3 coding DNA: TGTGCCAGCAGCCCCTGGGACAGGGGCAGCTATGGCTACACCTTC. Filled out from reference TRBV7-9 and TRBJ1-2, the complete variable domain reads DTGVSQNPRHKITKRGQNVTFRCDPISEHNRLYWYRQTLGQGPEFLTYFQNEAQLEKSRLLSDRFSAERPKGSFSTLEIQRTEQGDSAMYLCASSPWDRGSYGYTFGSGTRLTVV.

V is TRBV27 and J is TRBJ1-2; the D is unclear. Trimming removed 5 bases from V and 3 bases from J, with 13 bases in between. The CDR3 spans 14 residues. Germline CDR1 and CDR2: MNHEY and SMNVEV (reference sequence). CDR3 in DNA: TGTGCCAGCAGTAGGGAGCCAGGCCACTATGGCTACACCTTC. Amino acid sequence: CASSREPGHYGYTF.

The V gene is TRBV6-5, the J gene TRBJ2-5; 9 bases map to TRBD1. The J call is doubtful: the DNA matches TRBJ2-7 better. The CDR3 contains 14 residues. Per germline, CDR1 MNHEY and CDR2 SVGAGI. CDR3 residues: CASSITGGIYEQYF. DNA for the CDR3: TGTGCCAGCAGTATCACAGGGGGCATCTACGAGCAGTACTTC.

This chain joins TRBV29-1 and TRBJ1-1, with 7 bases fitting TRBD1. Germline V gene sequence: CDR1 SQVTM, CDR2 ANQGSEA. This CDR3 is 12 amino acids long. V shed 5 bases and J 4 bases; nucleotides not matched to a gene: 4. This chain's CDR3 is CSVPGTVTEAFF. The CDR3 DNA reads TGCAGCGTTCCCGGGACAGTCACTGAAGCTTTCTTT.

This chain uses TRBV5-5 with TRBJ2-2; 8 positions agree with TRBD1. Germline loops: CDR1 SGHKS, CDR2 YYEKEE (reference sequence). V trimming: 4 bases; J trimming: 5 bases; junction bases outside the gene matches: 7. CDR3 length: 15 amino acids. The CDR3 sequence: CASSKTGGETGELFF. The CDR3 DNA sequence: TGTGCCAGCAGCAAAACAGGGGGTGAAACCGGGGAGCTGTTTTTT.

The CDR3 sequence is CASSDPPVKETQYF. In DNA, the CDR3 is TGTGCCAGCAGTGATCCCCCGGTTAAAGAGACCCAGTACTTC. The V call is TRBV2, the J call TRBJ2-5; no firm D call. V lost 3 bases and J lost 3, with 11 bases in between. This CDR3 is built from 14 residues. CDR1 is SNHLY and CDR2 is FYNNEI in the germline V gene.

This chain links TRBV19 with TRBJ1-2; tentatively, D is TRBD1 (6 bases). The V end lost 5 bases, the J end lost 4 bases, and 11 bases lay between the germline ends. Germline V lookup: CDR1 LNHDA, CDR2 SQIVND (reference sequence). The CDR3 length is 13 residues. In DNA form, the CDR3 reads TGTGCCAGTAGTGAACAGGGTCCCTATGGCTACACCTTC. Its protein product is CASSEQGPYGYTF.

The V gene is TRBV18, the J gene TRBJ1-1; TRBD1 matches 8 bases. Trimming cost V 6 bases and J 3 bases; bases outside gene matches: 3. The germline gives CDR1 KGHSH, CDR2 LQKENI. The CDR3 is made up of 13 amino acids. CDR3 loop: CASSQGADTEAFF. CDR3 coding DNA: TGTGCCAGCTCCCAGGGGGCCGACACTGAAGCTTTCTTT.

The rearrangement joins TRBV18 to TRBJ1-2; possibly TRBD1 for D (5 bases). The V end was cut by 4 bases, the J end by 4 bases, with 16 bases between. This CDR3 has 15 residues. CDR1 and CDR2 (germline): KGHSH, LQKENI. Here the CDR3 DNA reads TGTGCCAGCTCACTTTCGACAGACGCTTCCTATGGCTACACCTTC. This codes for CASSLSTDASYGYTF.